This T cell receptor (beta chain) was obtained from a study of blood T cell repertoires in COVID-19. On the study more broadly: The cDNA or gDNA used as material had been derived from T cells, B-cell-depleted T cells, or PBMCs.

Produced via immunoSEQ multiplex PCR; TCRdb's table is partial and in-frame only. This sample carries about 350,000 clones, approximately 90% of them seen once, and the ten largest clones take 3.9%. Patients in Seattle were enrolled during active infection, then followed longitudinally. The CDR3 runs to 15 residues. Trimming stripped 3 bases from V and 6 bases from J, with 17 bases between. CDR1 LGHDT and CDR2 YNNKEL come from the germline V gene (reference sequence). This clone was seen a handful of times. This TCR came from an older woman with COVID-19, enrolled during active disease. The sequenced sample was peripheral blood. J is TRBJ1-2 and V is TRBV3-1 (or the pseudogene TRBV3-2); tentatively, D is TRBD1 (6 bases). CDR3 bases: TGTGCCAGCAGCCAGTTAGGGGGGGGCAAGGATGGCTACACCTTC. Its translation: CASSQLGGGKDGYTF.